The sequence of this TCR beta chain was determined in a study of cytomegalovirus exposure and HLA in healthy donors. Notes on this clone: Its specificity is unknown.

Study conclusions and caveats: Researchers reported in a later analysis that a missense DCLRE1C variant was tied to TCR beta V- and J-gene trimming.

Germline assignment: CDR1 MNHEY and CDR2 SVGAGI. The CDR3 has 15 residues. The V and J ends lost 2 bases and 0 bases respectively, with 9 bases between them. In the PCR, 60 Vbeta and 13 Jbeta primers were used. Some clones are missing from TCRdb's copy, which holds only in-frame ones; the method was immunoSEQ multiplex PCR. The sample includes around 150,000 clones, 65% to 85% of them seen just once. The rearrangement joins TRBV6-5 to TRBJ2-3; D might be TRBD1 (6 bases). Specimen: PBMCs. This TCR derives from a male donor in good health and CMV-seropositive. The CDR3: CASSYGQGSTDTQYF. The DNA of the CDR3 is TGTGCCAGCAGTTACGGGCAGGGGAGCACAGATACGCAGTATTTT.